This is a list of T cell receptor beta chains from one sample in a study of human T cells and chemical hapten exposure. One entry per CDR3 protein, called by TCRdb with MiXCR from the RACE reads. The sample lists a few hundred thousand distinct CDR3 sequences, 7.5% to 8% seen once, with 1.2% in the top ten. The sample in question was whole blood, obtained in connection with sensitization to the hapten diphenylcyclopropenone (DPC). These receptors were collected from a young man with alopecia areata. Some clones in this sample may be carry-over from other donors' samples. Each CDR3 is given with its conserved first and last residue. The D gene is left open where the match is weak. Not all rows give a size; the values are once, few, many and, for expanded clones, a class.

cdr3_nt cdr3_aa v_call clone_size j_call d_call
TGTGCCAGCAGCGACCGGGACTCCAACACCGGGGAGCTGTTTTTT CASSDRDSNTGELFF TRBV11-2 few TRBJ2-2 .
TGTGCCAGCAGCCAAGTTATGGCATACCTGAACACTGAAGCTTTCTTT CASSQVMAYLNTEAFF TRBV14 . TRBJ1-1 .
TGTGCCACCAGCAGAGATGACCTGATTGGATTCAGCACAGATACGCAGTATTTT CATSRDDLIGFSTDTQYF TRBV15 few TRBJ2-3 .
TGTGCCAGCAGCCAATCCCTCAGTCGCAATCAGCCCCAGCATTTT CASSQSLSRNQPQHF TRBV3-1 many TRBJ1-5 .
TGTGCCAGCAAGTACGGGACCCTTGGGACTGAAGCTTTCTTT CASKYGTLGTEAFF TRBV6-2/TRBV6-3 . TRBJ1-1 .
TGTGCCAGCAGCTTGGGCCCCTCGGTTGGAGGGTCTGGAAACACCATATATTTT CASSLGPSVGGSGNTIYF TRBV5-6 many TRBJ1-3 .
TGCAGCACCAGGAATACTAATCTGGATGAGCAGTTCTTC CSTRNTNLDEQFF TRBV29-1 few TRBJ2-1 .
TGCAGTGCTAGTAAGGTAGCGGGGGACCTAAACACCGGGGAGCTGTTTTTT CSASKVAGDLNTGELFF TRBV20-1 few TRBJ2-2 TRBD2
TGTGCCAGCAGCGTTCGGACCACCCCAGATACGCAGTATTTT CASSVRTTPDTQYF TRBV7-2 few TRBJ2-3 .
TGTGCCAGTACAATTGCCCCAGGGGGCTACGAGCAGTACTTC CASTIAPGGYEQYF TRBV28 many TRBJ2-7 TRBD1
TGTGCCAGCAGTTACTCGGGAGCCTCTGTCTATGGCTACACCTTC CASSYSGASVYGYTF TRBV6-2/TRBV6-3 . TRBJ1-2 .